The entry below gives a single T cell receptor beta chain sequence along with its context. Antigen unknown. The data belong to a study of Tregs in tolerant kidney transplant recipients. Overall study results and limits: Biological reproducibility was not directly addressed in this study.

Assay: immunoSEQ multiplex PCR; the TCRdb copy retains only in-frame clones and omits some. The sample lists approximately 15,000 clones; 80% were seen once. Trimming took 4 bases from V and 6 from J; bases not matched to a gene: 16. This CDR3 region has 19 residues. Germline V gene data show CDR1 as SGHRS and CDR2 as YFSETQ. This receptor was taken from a human donor who received a combined kidney and bone marrow transplant. The sequenced sample was Tregs from blood, obtained before the transplant. This chain links TRBV5-1 with TRBJ2-7; 16 bases fit TRBD2. The CDR3 region has the DNA TGCGCCAGCAGCCGCGGGGGACTAGCGGGAGGGGTTAATTGGCGCGAGCAGTACTTC. Translating gives CASSRGGLAGGVNWREQYF.